This entry concerns a single T cell receptor (beta chain). Germline-derived CDR1 and CDR2 are MNHEY and SVGAGI. The CDR3 loop spans 12 amino acids. Trimming left V 8 bases short and J 2 bases short, with 9 bases between. These data come from a study of blood T cell repertoires in COVID-19. Looking at the study overall: Italy, Spain and the United States were the sources of the convalescent and acute COVID-19 samples.

In the authors' methods: Researchers report that nucleated cell counts were estimated from reference gene primer amplification. Libraries were prepared by immunoSEQ multiplex PCR; TCRdb keeps only in-frame clonotypes and omits some of them. D and trimming come from the DNA, and the V and J calls and clone size come from that table. The data show 77,000 or so clones, with roughly 82% seen just once and under 30% held by the top ten. The J gene is TRBJ1-2, the V gene TRBV6-5, with D maybe TRBD1 (6 bases). The sequence came from a woman older than 75 with active or convalescent COVID-19. The sequencing sample was made of peripheral blood. The CDR3 DNA follows: TGTGCCAGCTATGGGGGCAACTATGGCTACACCTTC. Its translation is CASYGGNYGYTF.